This paragraph covers one TCR beta chain sequence. The antigen it binds to is not known. Base qualities are not at hand, and no much larger clone is one base apart. Deletion took 0 bases off V and 0 bases off J, with a span of 10 bases between the germline ends. CDR3 length: 16 amino acids, cysteine to phenylalanine. The sequence is cut down to CDR3 DNA, 48 bases in frame from base 1. Taken from the germline V gene (reference sequence), the CDR1 and CDR2 loops are SGHNT and YYREEE. The collaborating institutions used their own protocols to collect whole blood in K2EDTA tubes. For TCRbeta analysis, collaborators shipped samples as frozen whole blood, isolated PBMCs, or DNA extracted from either of those sample types. The immunoSEQ Assay, a bias-controlled multiplex PCR, was used to amplify TCRbeta CDR3 regions from genomic DNA. Regarding the original processing steps: Nucleated cell counts per sample were estimated from amplification of reference gene primers within the assay. To quantify the absolute abundance of each unique TCRbeta CDR3 rearrangement, sequence reads were collapsed and filtered. For each sample, productive Simpson clonality was calculated as the square root of Simpson's diversity index across productive rearrangements. TCRdb carries this immuneACCESS record with in-frame sequences only. Its versions omit some clonotypes, under half of them owing to an unresolved V gene in the studies checked, with the rest unexplained. From that table come the V and J calls and clone size; the DNA was used to work out D and trimming. A total of 19,000 or so clones appear in this sample, about 88% of them only once. Approximately 10% of the sample is in the top ten clones.

The data belong to a study of blood T cell repertoires in COVID-19 (dated by TCRdb to about 2020). Broadly, across the study: The collaborator samples originated in the United States, Italy and Spain and spanned the acute and convalescent phases of COVID-19. The material from the prospective study consisted of cDNA or gDNA derived from T cells, B-cell-depleted T cells, or PBMCs. Subjects who had been exposed to COVID-19, were actively infected with it, or had recovered from it provided the deeply sampled blood TCRbeta repertoires that made up the dataset. The repertoires were made available in a free public database intended to serve as a resource for research on the immune response to SARS-CoV-2. The samples were drawn from the first 160 participants of the ongoing ImmuneRACE study and from 950 to 1,500 subjects provided by 6 global collaborators. Sample metadata almost always included a de-identified subject ID, COVID-19 status, age in years and sex. Where available, HLA class I and class II types were taken from metadata supplied by the sample provider and were not determined by assay-based typing.

Study-wide conclusions, independent of this receptor: The amount of clinical and demographic metadata varied by source and participant and was provided uncurated.

The sequence came from a middle-aged man with active COVID-19. Sequenced input: peripheral blood. Here the chain combines TRBV5-4 and TRBJ1-3; TRBD1 is a weak D gene call, 5 bases matching. Here the CDR3 is given as CASSLAGANSGNTIYF. The nucleotide sequence is given as TGTGCCAGCAGCTTGGCTGGGGCCAACTCTGGAAACACCATATATTTT.